This T cell receptor beta chain was captured by sequencing in a study of T cell changes during pregnancy in multiple sclerosis. After removal of 4 bases from V and 8 bases from J, the junction contained 7 bases not matched to a gene. This CDR3 spans 13 amino acids. CDR1 and CDR2 from the germline V gene are MNHEY and SVGAGI. This clone was observed a handful of times. The assay was immunoSEQ multiplex PCR, and TCRdb's table has in-frame clones only and misses some. This sample yields some 41,000 clones, of which 80% to 90% are seen a single time; around 0.5% belongs to the top ten. This chain uses TRBV6-5 with TRBJ1-1, with 7 nucleotides matching TRBD1. The sequence was obtained from a female donor with multiple sclerosis, enrolled in a pregnancy study. Sample: CD4+ T cells from peripheral blood mononuclear cells, taken in the first trimester of pregnancy. The CDR3 sequence is CASSFRGQREAFF. In nucleotides, the CDR3 is TGTGCCAGCAGTTTCCGGGGACAGCGCGAAGCTTTCTTT.